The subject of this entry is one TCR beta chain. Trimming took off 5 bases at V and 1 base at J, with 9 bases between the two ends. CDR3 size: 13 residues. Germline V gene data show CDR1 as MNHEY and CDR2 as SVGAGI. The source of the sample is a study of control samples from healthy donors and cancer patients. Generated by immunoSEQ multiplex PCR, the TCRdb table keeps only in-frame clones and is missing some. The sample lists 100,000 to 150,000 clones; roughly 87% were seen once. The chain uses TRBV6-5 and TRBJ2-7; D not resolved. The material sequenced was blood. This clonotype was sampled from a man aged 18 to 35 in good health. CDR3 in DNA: TGTGCCAGCAGTCACGCTAGATCCTACGAGCAGTACTTC. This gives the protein CASSHARSYEQYF.